These T cell receptor beta chains were read from a single sample in a study of blood T cells in healthy people across ages. TCRdb used MiXCR to reprocess the 5' RACE reads, holding one entry per CDR3 protein. In the table there are 750,000 to 950,000 distinct CDR3 sequences, 40% to 65% of which are singletons. Input material: blood. Every receptor here comes from a man older than 75 in good health. Each CDR3 is given with its conserved first and last residue. D genes are given only for firm matches. Clone size is given for some rows only: seen once, a few or many times, or a class if the clone is expanded.

v_gene	d_gene	j_gene	abundance	CDR3nt	CDR3aa
TRBV12-3/TRBV12-4	TRBD2	TRBJ2-7	.	TGTGCCAGCAGTTCCGGGACTAGCGGGAGGGATGAGCAGTACTTC	CASSSGTSGRDEQYF
TRBV11-1	.	TRBJ2-7	few	TGTGCCAGCAGCTTCAAGGGCAGCGAATCCTACGAGCAGTACTTC	CASSFKGSESYEQYF
TRBV11-2	TRBD2	TRBJ2-3	.	TGTGCCAGCAGCCTTAGCGGGGGGACCAGAGACGCGTATTTT	CASSLSGGTRDAYF
TRBV20-1	.	TRBJ2-5	.	TGCAGTGCCGCCCAGGGGAGCGAGACCCAGTACTTC	CSAAQGSETQYF
TRBV2	.	TRBJ2-1	few	TGTGCCAGCCGGGGAACCTACAATGAGCAGTTCTTC	CASRGTYNEQFF
TRBV25-1	TRBD1	TRBJ2-3	many	TGTGCCAGCAGCCGACAGGGAAGCACAGATACGCAGTATTTT	CASSRQGSTDTQYF
TRBV20-1	TRBD2	TRBJ2-5	.	TGCAGTGCTCTAGCGGGAAGGGGCCAAGAGACCCAGTACTTC	CSALAGRGQETQYF
TRBV7-9	TRBD2	TRBJ2-1	few	TGTGCCAGTCTCCGGGAGGAGAACTACTACAATGAGCAGTTCTTC	CASLREENYYNEQFF
TRBV27	.	TRBJ1-2	.	TGCGCCAGCAGTGTAGTTCGGACAGACGAGTACGGCTACACCTTC	CASSVVRTDEYGYTF
TRBV25-1	.	TRBJ2-2	.	TGTGCCAGCAGTGAATTGATGTCCGGGGAGCTGTTTTTT	CASSELMSGELFF
TRBV2	.	TRBJ2-3	few	TGTGCCAGCCCCGTATCACGCACAGATACGCAGTATTTT	CASPVSRTDTQYF
TRBV24-1	.	TRBJ1-2	few	TGTGCCACCAGTGATTTTCCGTCCTCCTCAGGCTACACCTTC	CATSDFPSSSGYTF
TRBV18	.	TRBJ1-2	few	TGTGCCAGCTCACCCCAGAGGGACTATGGCTACACCTTC	CASSPQRDYGYTF
TRBV5-6	TRBD2	TRBJ2-3	.	TGTGCCAGCAGCTTGCGGGAGGTAGATACGCAGTATTTT	CASSLREVDTQYF
TRBV28	.	TRBJ1-6	.	TGTGCCAGCAGAACACTCAGGGGTAATTCACCCCTCCACTTT	CASRTLRGNSPLHF
TRBV5-1	TRBD2	TRBJ2-1	.	TGCGCCAGCAGCTATGGTAGCGGGGCGAACGAGCAGTTCTTC	CASSYGSGANEQFF
TRBV6-5	TRBD2	TRBJ2-7	.	TGTGCCAGCAGTTACAAGCGGGAAGGTTACGAGCAGTACTTC	CASSYKREGYEQYF
TRBV6-5	.	TRBJ2-5	few	TGTGCCAGCAGTTTTAACACCGACGGGGCCCAGTACTTC	CASSFNTDGAQYF
TRBV12-3/TRBV12-4	.	TRBJ2-6	many	TGTGCCAGCAGTGTGGTTGGGGCCAACGTCCTGACTTTC	CASSVVGANVLTF
TRBV10-3	.	TRBJ2-1	.	TGTGCCATCAGCCGAGACAGCAATGAGCAGTTCTTC	CAISRDSNEQFF
TRBV20-1	.	TRBJ1-4	.	TGCAGTGCTAGAGGGGGATCTAGGGAAAAACTGTTTTTT	CSARGGSREKLFF
TRBV7-2	TRBD2	TRBJ2-1	.	TGTGCCAGCAGCGGTAGGGGACTAGCGGATACATCCTACAATGAGCAGTTCTTC	CASSGRGLADTSYNEQFF
TRBV20-1	TRBD2	TRBJ2-1	few	TGCAGTGCTAGACTAGCGGGAGGGAATGAGCAGTTCTTC	CSARLAGGNEQFF
TRBV27	TRBD1	TRBJ2-7	.	TGCGCCAGCTCAAACCGGGACAGGAGCTACGAGCAGTACTTC	CASSNRDRSYEQYF
TRBV7-6	TRBD2	TRBJ2-1	.	TGTGCCAGCAGCTTCCATGCGGGACTAGCGGGTCTAAGCTCCTACAATGAGCAGTTCTTC	CASSFHAGLAGLSSYNEQFF
TRBV18	.	TRBJ2-3	.	TGTGCCAGCTCACCAAATCCGACAGCAAAAGATACGCAGTATTTT	CASSPNPTAKDTQYF
TRBV6-7	.	TRBJ2-7	many	TGTGCCAGCAGTTACTTTAATTTCAACCCCTCCTACGAGCAGTACTTC	CASSYFNFNPSYEQYF
TRBV28	.	TRBJ2-3	few	TGTGCCAGCAAGGCTAGCGCCCCAGATACGCAGTATTTT	CASKASAPDTQYF
TRBV9	.	TRBJ2-2	.	TGTGCCAGCAGCGTAGGTGGTGGGGGAGGAAACACCGGGGAGCTGTTTTTT	CASSVGGGGGNTGELFF
TRBV5-1	.	TRBJ1-5	.	TGCGCCAGCAGCTCAAGCGGGGGTAATCAGCCCCAGCATTTT	CASSSSGGNQPQHF
TRBV9	TRBD1	TRBJ1-6	few	TGTGCCAGCAGCCCTCAAAGGACAGGGGGCTCACCCCTCCACTTT	CASSPQRTGGSPLHF
TRBV27	.	TRBJ2-1	.	TGTGCCAGCAGTTTCATCCCCATTAAGGTCTACAATGAGCAGTTCTTC	CASSFIPIKVYNEQFF
TRBV4-1	.	TRBJ1-1	.	TGCGCCAGCAGCCATCCGGGAGGGCGAGCCTACACTGAAGCTTTCTTT	CASSHPGGRAYTEAFF
TRBV7-8	TRBD1	TRBJ2-4	once	TGTGCCAGCAGCTTATCGGGACAGGGTATCGTGCGGTACTTC	CASSLSGQGIVRYF
TRBV20-1	TRBD2	TRBJ2-3	few	TGCAGTGCTCCCCGAACACTAGCGGAGAAACCCACAGATACGCAGTATTTT	CSAPRTLAEKPTDTQYF
TRBV7-7	TRBD1	TRBJ2-1	.	TGTGCCAGCAGCTTAGCGGGACAGCTCAATGAGCAGTTCTTC	CASSLAGQLNEQFF
TRBV6-6	.	TRBJ1-2	few	TGTGCCAGCAGCCTGAAGGGGAGCTATGGCTACACCTTC	CASSLKGSYGYTF
TRBV2	.	TRBJ2-1	.	TGTGCCAGCAGTGATGCAGGTGCCCCCTACAATGAGCAGTTCTTC	CASSDAGAPYNEQFF
TRBV27	TRBD1	TRBJ2-3	.	TGTGCCAGCAGTTCATCGGACAGGGGGCACAGATACGCGTATTTT	CASSSSDRGHRYAYF
TRBV20-1	.	TRBJ2-7	few	TGCAGTGCTAGAGATAGAGGGATTCACTCCTACGAGCAGTACTTC	CSARDRGIHSYEQYF
TRBV5-1	.	TRBJ1-5	.	TGCGCCAGCAGCTTGGAGGCAGGGAATCAGCCCCAGCATTTT	CASSLEAGNQPQHF
TRBV6-2/TRBV6-3	.	TRBJ2-7	.	TGTGCCAGCCTTGAGGCAGCGGCTACCTACGAGCAGTACTTC	CASLEAAATYEQYF
TRBV9	TRBD2	TRBJ2-1	few	TGTGCCAGCAGCGTAGTGCCTAGCGGGGTTGTATCCAATGAGCAGTTCTTC	CASSVVPSGVVSNEQFF
TRBV29-1	TRBD2	TRBJ2-1	few	TGCAGCGGGGCCCACTTAAGTGGGAGGGCGCTGTTCTTC	CSGAHLSGRALFF
TRBV2	.	TRBJ2-5	few	TGTGCCAGCAGCTTCCGGGCCCAAGAGACCCAGTACTTC	CASSFRAQETQYF
TRBV20-1	.	TRBJ1-5	few	TGCAGTGCTCGAAAAACTCCATCGGAGGATCAGCCCCAGCATTTT	CSARKTPSEDQPQHF
TRBV9	TRBD1	TRBJ2-7	.	TGTGCCAGCAGCCCCCAGACAGGGGCGGCCTACGAGCAGTACTTC	CASSPQTGAAYEQYF